These T cell receptor beta chains were read from a single sample in a study of control samples from healthy donors and cancer patients. Here immunoSEQ multiplex PCR was the method, and the copy in TCRdb shows in-frame clones only, minus some. The data show about 95,000 clones, approximately 86% seen once. Sequenced material: blood. The receptors originated from a man aged 30 to 45 in good health. Both conserved end residues are part of each CDR3. A D gene is named only where the DNA matches it firmly. Some rows mark clone size as missing; the rest say once, few, many or name a class of expanded clone.

NA,NA,TRBJ1-1,TRBV11-1,CASSYRKNTEAFF,TGTGCCAGCAGCTACAGGAAAAACACTGAAGCTTTCTTT
NA,once,TRBJ1-5,TRBV19,CASSIVGGDQPQHF,TGTGCCAGTAGTATAGTCGGGGGAGATCAGCCCCAGCATTTT
NA,NA,TRBJ1-5,TRBV2,CASMRGESQPQHF,TGTGCCAGCATGCGAGGGGAAAGTCAGCCCCAGCATTTT
NA,NA,TRBJ1-3,TRBV12-5,CASAPQAGNTIYF,TGTGCTAGTGCCCCACAGGCTGGAAACACCATATATTTT
NA,NA,TRBJ1-5,TRBV6-5,CASSYGGGQPQHF,TGTGCCAGCAGTTACGGGGGGGGACAGCCCCAGCATTTT
NA,NA,TRBJ2-3,TRBV2,CASSLAQDTDTQYF,TGTGCCAGCAGCCTTGCTCAAGACACAGATACGCAGTATTTT
NA,NA,TRBJ1-6,TRBV23-1,CASSQWESMSSYNSPLHF,TGCGCCAGCAGTCAATGGGAAAGCATGTCCTCTTATAATTCACCCCTCCACTTT
NA,NA,TRBJ1-4,TRBV7-8,CASSSFGGSFATNEKLFF,TGTGCCAGCAGCTCCTTTGGGGGGTCTTTCGCAACTAATGAAAAACTGTTTTTT
NA,NA,TRBJ1-6,TRBV5-1,CASSLGQDSPLHF,TGCGCCAGCAGCTTGGGACAGGATTCACCCCTCCACTTT
NA,NA,TRBJ2-7,TRBV6-6,CASSPRGSANYEQYF,TGTGCCAGCAGCCCCCGAGGGTCGGCTAACTACGAGCAGTACTTC
TRBD2,NA,TRBJ2-3,TRBV6-2/TRBV6-3,CASSYSERGAADTQYF,TGTGCCAGCAGTTACTCAGAGCGGGGGGCGGCAGATACGCAGTATTTT
NA,NA,TRBJ1-3,TRBV7-8,CASSLAGSSGNTIYF,TGTGCCAGCAGCTTAGCGGGGAGCTCTGGAAACACCATATATTTT
NA,NA,TRBJ2-7,TRBV4-1,CASSRLEGTYEQYF,TGCGCCAGCAGCCGTCTAGAGGGGACCTACGAGCAGTACTTC
TRBD1,NA,TRBJ2-7,TRBV10-3,CASQTDRGSSYEQYF,TGTGCCAGTCAGACTGACAGGGGTAGCTCCTACGAGCAGTACTTC
NA,once,TRBJ2-7,TRBV5-4,CASSLIGGYEQYF,TGTGCCAGCAGCTTAATAGGGGGCTACGAGCAGTACTTC
TRBD1,NA,TRBJ2-1,TRBV30,CAWRARDRGLYNEQFF,TGTGCCTGGAGAGCAAGGGACAGGGGGCTATACAATGAGCAGTTCTTC
NA,once,TRBJ1-2,TRBV9,CASSARDIANYGYTF,TGTGCCAGCAGCGCCCGGGATATAGCTAACTATGGCTACACCTTC
TRBD1,NA,TRBJ1-6,TRBV19,CASSIRGLGNSPLHF,TGTGCCAGTAGTATTAGGGGGCTGGGTAATTCACCCCTCCACTTT
NA,NA,TRBJ2-7,TRBV6-5,CASTSSTEEQYF,TGTGCCAGCACGTCTAGTACTGAAGAGCAGTACTTC
TRBD2,NA,TRBJ2-5,TRBV7-2,CASSVAGGRETQYF,TGTGCCAGCAGCGTAGCGGGGGGGCGGGAGACCCAGTACTTC
NA,NA,TRBJ2-7,TRBV30,CASGYADGYYEQYF,TGTGCCTCCGGGTACGCGGACGGATACTACGAGCAGTACTTC
NA,NA,TRBJ1-4,TRBV5-1,CASSFQGFSDEKLFF,TGCGCCAGCAGCTTTCAGGGTTTTTCTGATGAAAAACTGTTTTTT
NA,NA,TRBJ1-2,TRBV13,CASSFHRKSNYGYTF,TGTGCCAGCAGCTTTCACAGAAAATCTAACTATGGCTACACCTTC
NA,NA,TRBJ1-6,TRBV28,CASTKWTDNSPLHF,TGTGCCAGCACCAAATGGACGGATAATTCACCCCTCCACTTT
NA,NA,TRBJ1-6,TRBV14,CASSRNRVSPLHF,TGTGCCAGCAGCCGAAACAGGGTTTCACCCCTCCACTTT
NA,NA,TRBJ1-2,TRBV11-2,CASSPLGRGDGYTF,TGTGCCAGCAGCCCCCTGGGGAGGGGGGATGGCTACACCTTC
TRBD1,NA,TRBJ1-4,TRBV11-2,CASSLRGLTNEKLFF,TGTGCCAGCAGCTTGAGGGGGCTAACTAATGAAAAACTGTTTTTT
NA,NA,TRBJ2-7,TRBV30,CAWSVQKGWEQYF,TGTGCCTGGAGTGTACAAAAGGGTTGGGAGCAGTACTTC